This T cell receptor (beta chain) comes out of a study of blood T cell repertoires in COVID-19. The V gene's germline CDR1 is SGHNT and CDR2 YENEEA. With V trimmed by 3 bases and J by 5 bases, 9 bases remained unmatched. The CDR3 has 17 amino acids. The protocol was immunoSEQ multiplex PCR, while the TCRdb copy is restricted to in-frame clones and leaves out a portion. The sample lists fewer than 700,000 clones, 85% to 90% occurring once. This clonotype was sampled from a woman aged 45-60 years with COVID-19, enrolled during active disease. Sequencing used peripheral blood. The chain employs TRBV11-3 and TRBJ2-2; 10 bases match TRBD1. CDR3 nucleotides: TGTGCCAGCAGCTTTTCAAATTGGACAGGGGGGACCGGGGAGCTGTTTTTT. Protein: CASSFSNWTGGTGELFF. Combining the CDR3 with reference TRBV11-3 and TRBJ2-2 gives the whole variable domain EAGVVQSPRYKIIEKKQPVAFWCNPISGHNTLYWYLQNLGQGPELLIRYENEEAVDDSQLPKDRFSAERLKGVDSTLKIQPAELGDSAVYLCASSFSNWTGGTGELFFGEGSRLTVL.